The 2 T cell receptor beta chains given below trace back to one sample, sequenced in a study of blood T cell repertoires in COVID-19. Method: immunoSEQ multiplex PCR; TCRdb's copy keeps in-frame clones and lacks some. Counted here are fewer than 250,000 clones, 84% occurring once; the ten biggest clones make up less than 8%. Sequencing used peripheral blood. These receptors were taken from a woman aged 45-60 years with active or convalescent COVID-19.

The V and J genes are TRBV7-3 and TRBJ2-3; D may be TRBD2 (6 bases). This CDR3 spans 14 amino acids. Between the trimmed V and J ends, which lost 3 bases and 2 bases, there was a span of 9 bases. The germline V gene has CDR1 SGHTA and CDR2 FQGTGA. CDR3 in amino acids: CASSLTGVTDTQYF. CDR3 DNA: TGTGCCAGCAGCTTGACGGGGGTCACAGATACGCAGTATTTT.

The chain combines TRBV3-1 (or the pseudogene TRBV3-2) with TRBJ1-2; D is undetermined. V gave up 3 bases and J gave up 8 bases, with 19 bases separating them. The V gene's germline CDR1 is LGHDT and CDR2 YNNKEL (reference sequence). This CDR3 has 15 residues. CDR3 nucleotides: TGTGCCAGCAGCCACGGGGTCACCTCGCTTCGAGGCTACACCTTC. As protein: CASSHGVTSLRGYTF.